Reported below is one T cell receptor beta chain. Assay used: immunoSEQ multiplex PCR; TCRdb lists only in-frame clones, some missing. This repertoire shows 300,000 or so clones, more than 80% found once; its top ten account for 3.7%. The CDR3 contains 14 residues. V trimming: 1 base; J trimming: 7 bases; junction bases outside the gene matches: 5. The germline gives CDR1 GTSNPN, CDR2 SVGIG (reference sequence). The sample is drawn from a study of blood T cell repertoires in COVID-19. Background on the study: Both acute and convalescent COVID-19 samples were obtained from the United States, Italy and Spain. T cells, B-cell-depleted T cells, or PBMCs supplied cDNA or gDNA.

This receptor was obtained from a woman aged 40-49 years with acute or convalescent COVID-19. J is TRBJ2-1 and V is TRBV30, with 9 bases matching TRBD2. Sequences were obtained from peripheral blood. The CDR3 region has the DNA TGTGCCTGGAGTGGACTAGCGGTAACAAATGAGCAGTTCTTC. Its protein is CAWSGLAVTNEQFF.